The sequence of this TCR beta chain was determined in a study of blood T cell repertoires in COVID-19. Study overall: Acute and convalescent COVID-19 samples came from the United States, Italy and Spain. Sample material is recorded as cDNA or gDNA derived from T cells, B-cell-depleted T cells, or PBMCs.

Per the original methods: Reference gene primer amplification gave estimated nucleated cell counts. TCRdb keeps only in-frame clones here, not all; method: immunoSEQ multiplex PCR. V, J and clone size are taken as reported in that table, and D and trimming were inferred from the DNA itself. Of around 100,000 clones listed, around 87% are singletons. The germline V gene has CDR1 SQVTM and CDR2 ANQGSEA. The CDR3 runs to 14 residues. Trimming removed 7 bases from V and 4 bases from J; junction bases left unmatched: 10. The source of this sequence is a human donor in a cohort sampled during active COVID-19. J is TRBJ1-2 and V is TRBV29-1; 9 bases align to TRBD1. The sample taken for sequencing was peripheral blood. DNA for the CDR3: TGCAGCGCTGCACAGGGACAGGGTGGCTATGGCTACACCTTC. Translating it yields CSAAQGQGGYGYTF.